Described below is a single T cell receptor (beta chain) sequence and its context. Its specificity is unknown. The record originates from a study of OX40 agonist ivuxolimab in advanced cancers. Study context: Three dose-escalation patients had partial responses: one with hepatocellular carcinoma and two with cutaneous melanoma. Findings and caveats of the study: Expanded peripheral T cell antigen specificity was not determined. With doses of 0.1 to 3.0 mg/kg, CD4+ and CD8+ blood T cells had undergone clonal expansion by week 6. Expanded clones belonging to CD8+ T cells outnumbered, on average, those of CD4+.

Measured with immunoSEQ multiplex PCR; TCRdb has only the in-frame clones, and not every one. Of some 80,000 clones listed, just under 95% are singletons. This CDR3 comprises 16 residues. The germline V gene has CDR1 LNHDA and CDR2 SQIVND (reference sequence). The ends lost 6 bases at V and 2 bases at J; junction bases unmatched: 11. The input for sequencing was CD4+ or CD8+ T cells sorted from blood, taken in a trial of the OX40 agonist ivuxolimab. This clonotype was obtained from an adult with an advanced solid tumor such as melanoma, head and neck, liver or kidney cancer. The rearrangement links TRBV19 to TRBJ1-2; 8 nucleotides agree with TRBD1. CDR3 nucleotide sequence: TGTGCCAGTAGGACCGGACAGGGTGGCAGAAACTATGGCTACACCTTC. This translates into CASRTGQGGRNYGYTF.